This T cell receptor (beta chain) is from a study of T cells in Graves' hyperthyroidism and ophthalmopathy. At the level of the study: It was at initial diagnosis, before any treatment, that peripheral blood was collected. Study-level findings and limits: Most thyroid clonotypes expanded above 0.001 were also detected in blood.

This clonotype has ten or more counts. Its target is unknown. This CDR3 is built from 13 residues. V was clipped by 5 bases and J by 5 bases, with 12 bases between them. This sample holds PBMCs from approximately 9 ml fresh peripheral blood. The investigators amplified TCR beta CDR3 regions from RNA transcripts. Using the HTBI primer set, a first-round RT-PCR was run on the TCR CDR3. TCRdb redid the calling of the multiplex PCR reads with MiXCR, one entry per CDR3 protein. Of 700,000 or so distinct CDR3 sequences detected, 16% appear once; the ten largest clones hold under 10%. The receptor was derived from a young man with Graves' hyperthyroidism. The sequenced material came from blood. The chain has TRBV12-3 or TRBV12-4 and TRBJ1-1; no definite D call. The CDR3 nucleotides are TGTGCCAGCAGTGTTGGACGGGTGACTGAAGCTTTCTTT. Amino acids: CASSVGRVTEAFF.